This T cell receptor (beta chain) is from a study of T-cell memory formation after mild COVID-19. Concerning this clonotype: Its target is not known. This may stem from a read error, because a much larger clone lies one nucleotide away.

Study conclusions and caveats: Researchers report contracting CD4+ clones mostly in CM and EM, with CD8+ clones in EMRA.

TCRdb re-derived calls from the 5' RACE reads in MiXCR, one entry per CDR3 protein. The sample carries about 340,000 distinct CDR3 sequences, under 25% recorded once. This receptor was obtained from a man between 18 and 35 years old who had mild COVID-19 (a few samples of this study predate the infection). Cell type and time point are not known. The sample comprised PBMCs or a T cell subset sorted from them (not recorded which).

The CDR3 reads CASRSQTLDEQYF. CDR3 in DNA: TGCGCCAGCAGGTCTCAAACTTTGGACGAGCAGTACTTC. This chain uses TRBV4-1 with TRBJ2-7; D remains unclear. Trimming left V 6 bases short and J 5 bases short, with 14 bases between. CDR3 length: 13 amino acids. The germline V gene has CDR1 MGHRA and CDR2 YSYEKL.